Reported below is one T cell receptor (beta chain). The data were taken from a study of technical replicates of blood from several donors. The data were produced by immunoSEQ multiplex PCR, yet TCRdb's version contains in-frame clones alone and is incomplete. Of 55,000 to 80,000 clones listed, approximately 96% are singletons. This CDR3 spans 14 amino acids. V was pared by 5 bases and J by 5 bases, with 4 bases of the junction left unmatched. Germline CDR1 reads SEHNR; CDR2 reads FQNEAQ (reference sequence). The rearrangement joins TRBV7-9 to TRBJ2-1, with 9 nucleotides matching TRBD1. The TCR sequence derives from a human donor in good health. Sequencing was carried out using T cells isolated from PBMCs. The CDR3 coding sequence is TGTGCCAGCAGCGCCCGGGACAGGGACAATGAGCAGTTCTTC. As protein: CASSARDRDNEQFF.